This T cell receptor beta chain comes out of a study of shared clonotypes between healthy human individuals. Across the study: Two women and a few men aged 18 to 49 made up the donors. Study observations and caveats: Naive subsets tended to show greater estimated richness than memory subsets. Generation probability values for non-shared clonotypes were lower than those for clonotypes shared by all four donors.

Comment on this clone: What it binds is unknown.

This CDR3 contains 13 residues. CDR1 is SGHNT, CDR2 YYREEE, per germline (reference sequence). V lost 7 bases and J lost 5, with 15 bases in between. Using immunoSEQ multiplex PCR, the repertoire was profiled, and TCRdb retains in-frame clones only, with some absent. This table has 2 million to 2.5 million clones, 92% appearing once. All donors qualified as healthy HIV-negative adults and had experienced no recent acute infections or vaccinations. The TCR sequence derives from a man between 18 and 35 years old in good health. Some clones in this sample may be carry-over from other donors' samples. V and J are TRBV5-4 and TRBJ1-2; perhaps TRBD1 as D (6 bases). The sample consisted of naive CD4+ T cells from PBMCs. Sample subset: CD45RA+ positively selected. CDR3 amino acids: CASGLTGPYGYTF. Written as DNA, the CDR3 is TGTGCCAGCGGACTGACAGGCCCATATGGCTACACCTTC.